This TCR beta chain was profiled in a study of blood T cell repertoires in COVID-19. Sequencing was performed with immunoSEQ multiplex PCR; in TCRdb, only in-frame clones are kept and a portion is missing. The sample yields about 180,000 clones, 65% to 90% seen once. Only a few counts were recorded for this clone. The source of this sequence is a human donor in a cohort sampled during active COVID-19. The sample was peripheral blood.

CDR3 amino acids: CASSYRGGHEQYF. CDR3 coding DNA: TGTGCCAGCAGTTACCGTGGGGGCCACGAGCAGTACTTC. The chain links TRBV6-2 or TRBV6-3 to TRBJ2-7; a possible D gene is TRBD1 (6 bases). The V gene's germline CDR1 is MNHEY and CDR2 SVGEGT. V lost 2 bases, J lost 5 bases, and 10 bases lay in between. The CDR3 loop spans 13 amino acids.